This TCR beta chain is drawn from a study of T cell repertoires in cytomegalovirus infection. Whole-study context: Both recently identified HLA-C-restricted and well-studied HLA-B-restricted CMV epitopes were used in the study. Public signatures in TCR beta pointed to CMV infection and matching HLA type.

Germline V gives CDR1 LNHDA, CDR2 SQIVND (reference sequence). The CDR3 totals 14 residues. The V and J ends lost 6 bases and 6 bases respectively, with 17 bases between them. MiXCR, applied by TCRdb to the reads, yields one record per CDR3 protein. The sample records some 350,000 distinct CDR3 sequences, under 35% being singletons. This clonotype appeared many times. Its target is unknown. The input for sequencing was cultured PBMCs, taken from culture after CMV antigen stimulation. The TCR sequence derives from a human donor in good health (CMV status not recorded). Some clones in this sample may be carry-over from other donors' samples. The chain recombines TRBV19 with TRBJ1-2, with a weak D call TRBD1 (5 bases). The DNA of the CDR3 is TGTGCCAGTAGCCACAAGGGGACTGCTGATGGCTACACCTTC. Encoded protein: CASSHKGTADGYTF.